These 10 T cell receptor beta chains originate from one sample sequenced in a study of early T cells in non-severe SARS-CoV-2 infection. TCRdb passed the 5' RACE reads through MiXCR, listing each CDR3 protein once. The data show about 62,000 distinct CDR3 sequences, 8% to 10% seen once. The sample consisted of whole blood. The receptors come from an adult who was a healthcare worker with PCR-confirmed SARS-CoV-2 infection or an uninfected control (not recorded which).

The sample holds many counts of this clonotype. The V and J genes are TRBV29-1 and TRBJ2-3, with D possibly called TRBD1 or TRBD2 (5 bases each). The V end lost 3 bases, the J end lost 6 bases, and 10 bases lay between the germline ends. Germline CDR1 and CDR2: SQVTM and ANQGSEA. CDR3 size: 12 residues. DNA for the CDR3: TGCAGCGTTGACGGGTGGGGGGATACGCAGTATTTT. The encoded protein is CSVDGWGDTQYF.

J is TRBJ1-2 and V is TRBV20-1; a possible D gene is TRBD1 (6 bases). With 1 base removed from V and 4 bases from J, the gap between germline ends came to 16 bases. The CDR3 has 15 amino acids. CDR1 is DFQATT and CDR2 is SNEGSKA in the germline V gene (reference sequence). The DNA for the CDR3 is TGCAGTGCTAGAGCCGCCCTAGGGGGATCCTATGGCTACACCTTC. Encoded protein: CSARAALGGSYGYTF.

This clonotype was observed many times. This chain joins TRBV19 and TRBJ1-5, with 7 bases matching TRBD1. Trimming removed 3 bases from V and 4 bases from J; junction bases left unmatched: 9. CDR1 and CDR2 (germline): LNHDA, SQIVND (reference sequence). This CDR3 contains 16 residues. The DNA of the CDR3 is TGTGCCAGTAGTATCCCCTCGGACAGGCCGAATCAGCCCCAGCATTTT. Protein product: CASSIPSDRPNQPQHF.

Many counts were recorded for this clonotype. The rearrangement uses TRBV11-2 and TRBJ1-1, with TRBD1 as a possible D gene (5 bases). Germline-derived CDR1 and CDR2 are SGHAT and FQNNGV. Trimming took 1 base from V and 0 from J, leaving 9 bases between them. This CDR3 is built from 15 residues. CDR3 coding DNA: TGTGCCAGCAGCTTAGTCGGGGGGGTGAACACTGAAGCTTTCTTT. This encodes CASSLVGGVNTEAFF.

This clonotype came up many times. The chain uses TRBV6-1 and TRBJ2-4; 7 bases align to TRBD2. V trimming: 7 bases; J trimming: 2 bases; junction bases outside the gene matches: 8. Germline CDR1 is MNHNS and CDR2 is SASEGT. The CDR3 sequence is 15 residues long. The CDR3 DNA follows: TGTGCCAGCACATCGAGCGGGGCGTCCAAAAACATTCAGTACTTC. It encodes CASTSSGASKNIQYF.

The gene calls are TRBV29-1 and TRBJ2-2, with D maybe TRBD2 (6 bases). Germline V gives CDR1 SQVTM, CDR2 ANQGSEA. V lost 6 bases and J lost 5, with 16 bases in between. This CDR3 has 14 amino acids. CDR3 sequence: CSVSPGVLTGELFF. The DNA for the CDR3 is TGCAGCGTAAGCCCGGGGGTTTTAACCGGGGAGCTGTTTTTT.

The V gene is TRBV12-3 or TRBV12-4, the J gene TRBJ1-2; D perhaps matches TRBD1 (5 bases). The length of the CDR3 is 12 residues. The V end lost 8 bases, the J end lost 4 bases, and 11 bases lay between the germline ends. The CDR3 DNA sequence: TGTGCCAGCCGGGGGGGAAGCTATGGCTACACCTTC. Protein sequence: CASRGGSYGYTF.

The V gene is TRBV5-1, the J gene TRBJ2-3; D remains ambiguous. The CDR3 covers 12 residues. Per the germline V gene, CDR1 is SGHRS and CDR2 is YFSETQ. Trimming stripped 0 bases from V and 2 bases from J, with 1 base between. This CDR3 reads CASSLDTDTQYF. The CDR3 DNA reads as TGCGCCAGCAGCTTGGACACAGATACGCAGTATTTT.

This clonotype was observed a single time. The chain uses TRBV9 and TRBJ2-3; D unclear. The CDR3 is 12 amino acids. Trimming removed 3 bases from V and 2 bases from J, with 4 bases in between. Per the germline V gene, CDR1 is SGDLS and CDR2 is YYNGEE. Here the CDR3 DNA reads TGTGCCAGCAGCGCAAACACAGATACGCAGTATTTT. Translation: CASSANTDTQYF.

The CDR3 is CASRARDSRTDTQYF. DNA for the CDR3: TGTGCCAGCAGGGCCCGGGACAGTCGGACAGATACGCAGTATTTT. The V call is TRBV6-1, the J call TRBJ2-3, with 7 bases matching TRBD1. The CDR3 has 15 amino acids. The V gene's germline CDR1 is MNHNS and CDR2 SASEGT. Germline trimming cut 6 bases from V and 3 bases from J; bases unmatched to any gene: 9.